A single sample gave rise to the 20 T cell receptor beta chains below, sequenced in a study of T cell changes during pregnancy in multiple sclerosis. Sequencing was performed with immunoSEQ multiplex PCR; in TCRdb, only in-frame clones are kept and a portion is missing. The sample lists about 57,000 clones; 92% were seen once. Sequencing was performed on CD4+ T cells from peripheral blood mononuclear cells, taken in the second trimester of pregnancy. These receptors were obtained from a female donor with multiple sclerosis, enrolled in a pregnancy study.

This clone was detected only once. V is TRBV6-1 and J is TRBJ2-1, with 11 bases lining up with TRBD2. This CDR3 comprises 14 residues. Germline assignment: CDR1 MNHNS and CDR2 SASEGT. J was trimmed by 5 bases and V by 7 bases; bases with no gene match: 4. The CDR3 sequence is CASKTSGTHNEQFF. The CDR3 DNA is TGTGCCAGCAAGACTAGCGGGACTCACAATGAGCAGTTCTTC.

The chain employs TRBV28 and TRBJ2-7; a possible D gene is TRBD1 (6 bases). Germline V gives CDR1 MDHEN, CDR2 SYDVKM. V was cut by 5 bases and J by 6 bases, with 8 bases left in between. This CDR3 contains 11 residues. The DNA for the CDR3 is TGTGCCAGCAGTCTCAGGGGCGAGCAGTACTTC. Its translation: CASSLRGEQYF.

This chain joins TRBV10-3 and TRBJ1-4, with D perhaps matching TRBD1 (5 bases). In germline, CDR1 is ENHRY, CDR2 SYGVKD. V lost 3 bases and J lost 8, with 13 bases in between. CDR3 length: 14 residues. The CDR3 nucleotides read TGTGCCATCAGTGACGACAGACTCGGCGAAAAACTGTTTTTT. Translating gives CAISDDRLGEKLFF.

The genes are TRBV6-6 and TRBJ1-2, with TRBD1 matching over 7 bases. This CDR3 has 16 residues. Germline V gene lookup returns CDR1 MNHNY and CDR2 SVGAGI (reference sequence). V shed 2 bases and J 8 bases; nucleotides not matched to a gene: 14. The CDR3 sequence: CASSYDPKGARGGYTF. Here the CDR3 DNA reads TGTGCCAGCAGTTACGACCCCAAGGGGGCACGGGGGGGCTACACCTTC.

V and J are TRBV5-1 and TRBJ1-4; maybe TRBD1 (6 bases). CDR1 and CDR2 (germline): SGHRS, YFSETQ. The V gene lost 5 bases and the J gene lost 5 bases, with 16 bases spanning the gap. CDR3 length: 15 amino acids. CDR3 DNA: TGCGCCAGCAGTTCCCAGCCGGACAGAAATGAAAAACTGTTTTTT. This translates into CASSSQPDRNEKLFF. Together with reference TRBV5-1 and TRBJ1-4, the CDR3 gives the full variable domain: KAGVTQTPRYLIKTRGQQVTLSCSPISGHRSVSWYQQTPGQGLQFLFEYFSETQRNKGNFPGRFSGRQFSNSRSEMNVSTLELGDSALYLCASSSQPDRNEKLFFGSGTQLSVL.

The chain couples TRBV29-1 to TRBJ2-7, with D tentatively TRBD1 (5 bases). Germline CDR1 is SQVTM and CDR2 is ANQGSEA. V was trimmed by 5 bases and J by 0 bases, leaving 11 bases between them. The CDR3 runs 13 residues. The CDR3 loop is CSVRTQGSYEQYF. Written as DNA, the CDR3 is TGCAGCGTTCGGACCCAGGGCTCCTACGAGCAGTACTTC.

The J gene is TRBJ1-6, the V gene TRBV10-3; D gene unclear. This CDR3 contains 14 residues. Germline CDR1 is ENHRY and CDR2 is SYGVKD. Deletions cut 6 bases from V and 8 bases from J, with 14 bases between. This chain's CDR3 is CAIRRDSPYSPLHF. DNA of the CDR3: TGTGCCATCAGACGCGACTCTCCTTATTCACCCCTCCACTTT.

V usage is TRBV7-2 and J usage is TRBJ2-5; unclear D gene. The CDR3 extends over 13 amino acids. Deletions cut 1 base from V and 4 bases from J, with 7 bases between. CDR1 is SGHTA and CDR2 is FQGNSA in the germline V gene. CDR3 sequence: CASSLGPRETQYF. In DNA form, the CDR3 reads TGTGCCAGCAGCTTAGGTCCCCGAGAGACCCAGTACTTC.

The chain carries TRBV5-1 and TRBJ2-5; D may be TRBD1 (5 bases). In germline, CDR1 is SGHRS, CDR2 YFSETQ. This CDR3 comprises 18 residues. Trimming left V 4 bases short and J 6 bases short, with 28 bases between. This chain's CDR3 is CASSPDLTLDKAPQTQYF. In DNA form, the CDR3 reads TGCGCCAGCAGCCCAGACCTGACCTTGGACAAAGCTCCCCAGACCCAGTACTTC.

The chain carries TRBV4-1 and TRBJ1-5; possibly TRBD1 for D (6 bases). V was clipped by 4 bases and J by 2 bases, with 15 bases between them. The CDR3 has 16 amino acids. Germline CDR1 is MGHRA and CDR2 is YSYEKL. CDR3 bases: TGCGCCAGCAGCCCACAGGGTTCCCATGGCAATCAGCCCCAGCATTTT. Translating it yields CASSPQGSHGNQPQHF.

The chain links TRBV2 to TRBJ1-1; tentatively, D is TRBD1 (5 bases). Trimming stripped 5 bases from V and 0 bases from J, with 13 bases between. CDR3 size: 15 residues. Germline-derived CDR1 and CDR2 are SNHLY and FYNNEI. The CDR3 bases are TGTGCCAGCAGTACCGACAGAGCGATGAACACTGAAGCTTTCTTT. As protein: CASSTDRAMNTEAFF. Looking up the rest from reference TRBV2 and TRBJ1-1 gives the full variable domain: EPEVTQTPSHQVTQMGQEVILRCVPISNHLYFYWYRQILGQKVEFLVSFYNNEISEKSEIFDDQFSVERPDGSNFTLKIRSTKLEDSAMYFCASSTDRAMNTEAFFGQGTRLTVV.

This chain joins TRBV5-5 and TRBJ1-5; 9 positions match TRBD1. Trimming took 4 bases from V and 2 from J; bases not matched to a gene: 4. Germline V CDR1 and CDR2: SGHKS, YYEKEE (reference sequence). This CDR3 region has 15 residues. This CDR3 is CASSPRQGGNQPQHF. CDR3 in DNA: TGTGCCAGCAGCCCCCGACAGGGGGGCAATCAGCCCCAGCATTTT. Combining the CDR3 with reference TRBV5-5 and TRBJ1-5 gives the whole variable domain DAGVTQSPTHLIKTRGQQVTLRCSPISGHKSVSWYQQVLGQGPQFIFQYYEKEERGRGNFPDRFSARQFPNYSSELNVNALLLGDSALYLCASSPRQGGNQPQHFGDGTRLSIL.

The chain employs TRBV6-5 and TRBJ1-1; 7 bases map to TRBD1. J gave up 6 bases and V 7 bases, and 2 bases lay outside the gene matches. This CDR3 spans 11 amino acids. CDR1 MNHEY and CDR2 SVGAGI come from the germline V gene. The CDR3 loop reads CASKRGPEAFF. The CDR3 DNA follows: TGTGCCAGCAAAAGGGGGCCTGAAGCTTTCTTT.

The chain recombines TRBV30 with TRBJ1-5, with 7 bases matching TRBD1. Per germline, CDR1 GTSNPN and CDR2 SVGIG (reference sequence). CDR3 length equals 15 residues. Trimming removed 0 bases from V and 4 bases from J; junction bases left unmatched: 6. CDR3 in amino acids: CAWSVSGTANQPQHF. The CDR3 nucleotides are TGTGCCTGGAGTGTGTCAGGGACAGCTAATCAGCCCCAGCATTTT. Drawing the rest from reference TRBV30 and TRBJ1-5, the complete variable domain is SQTIHQWPATLVQPVGSPLSLECTVEGTSNPNLYWYRQAAGRGLQLLFYSVGIGQISSEVPQNLSASRPQDRQFILSSKKLLLSDSGFYLCAWSVSGTANQPQHFGDGTRLSIL.

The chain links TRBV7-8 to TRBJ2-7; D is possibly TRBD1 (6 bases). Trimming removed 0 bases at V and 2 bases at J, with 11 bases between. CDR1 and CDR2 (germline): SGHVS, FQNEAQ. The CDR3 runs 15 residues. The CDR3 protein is CASSLAGTQAYEQYF. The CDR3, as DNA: TGTGCCAGCAGCTTAGCGGGGACACAGGCCTACGAGCAGTACTTC.

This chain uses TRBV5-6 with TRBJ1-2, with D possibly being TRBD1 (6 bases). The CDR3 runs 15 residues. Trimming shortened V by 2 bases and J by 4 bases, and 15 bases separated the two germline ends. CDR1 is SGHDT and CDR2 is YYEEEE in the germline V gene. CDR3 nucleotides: TGTGCCAGCAGCTTCGGGGGGCCCGGAGGCTATGGCTACACCTTC. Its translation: CASSFGGPGGYGYTF.

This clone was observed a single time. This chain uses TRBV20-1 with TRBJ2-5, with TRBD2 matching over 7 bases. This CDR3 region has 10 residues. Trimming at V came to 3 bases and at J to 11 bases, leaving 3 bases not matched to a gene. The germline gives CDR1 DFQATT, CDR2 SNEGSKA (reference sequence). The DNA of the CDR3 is TGCAGTGCTAGGGGGGGGAAGCAGTACTTC. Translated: CSARGGKQYF.

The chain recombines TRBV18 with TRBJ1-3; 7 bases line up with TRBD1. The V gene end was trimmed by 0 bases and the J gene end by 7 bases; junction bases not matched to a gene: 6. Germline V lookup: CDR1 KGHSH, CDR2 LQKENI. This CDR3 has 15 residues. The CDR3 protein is CASSPPTGQRNTIYF. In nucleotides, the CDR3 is TGTGCCAGCTCACCACCAACGGGACAGAGGAACACCATATATTTT.

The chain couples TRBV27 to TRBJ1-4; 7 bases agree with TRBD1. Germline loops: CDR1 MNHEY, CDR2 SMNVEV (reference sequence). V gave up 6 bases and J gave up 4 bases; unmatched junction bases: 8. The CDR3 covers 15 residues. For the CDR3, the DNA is TGTGCCAGCAGCCAGGGACAGCTGGATAATGAAAAACTGTTTTTT. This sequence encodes CASSQGQLDNEKLFF.

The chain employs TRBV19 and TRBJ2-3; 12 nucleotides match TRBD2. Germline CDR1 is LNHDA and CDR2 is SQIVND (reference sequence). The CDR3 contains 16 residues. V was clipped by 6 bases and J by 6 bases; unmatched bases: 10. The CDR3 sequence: CASRQSSGGAGDTQYF. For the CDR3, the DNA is TGTGCCAGTAGGCAATCTAGCGGGGGGGCCGGGGATACGCAGTATTTT.